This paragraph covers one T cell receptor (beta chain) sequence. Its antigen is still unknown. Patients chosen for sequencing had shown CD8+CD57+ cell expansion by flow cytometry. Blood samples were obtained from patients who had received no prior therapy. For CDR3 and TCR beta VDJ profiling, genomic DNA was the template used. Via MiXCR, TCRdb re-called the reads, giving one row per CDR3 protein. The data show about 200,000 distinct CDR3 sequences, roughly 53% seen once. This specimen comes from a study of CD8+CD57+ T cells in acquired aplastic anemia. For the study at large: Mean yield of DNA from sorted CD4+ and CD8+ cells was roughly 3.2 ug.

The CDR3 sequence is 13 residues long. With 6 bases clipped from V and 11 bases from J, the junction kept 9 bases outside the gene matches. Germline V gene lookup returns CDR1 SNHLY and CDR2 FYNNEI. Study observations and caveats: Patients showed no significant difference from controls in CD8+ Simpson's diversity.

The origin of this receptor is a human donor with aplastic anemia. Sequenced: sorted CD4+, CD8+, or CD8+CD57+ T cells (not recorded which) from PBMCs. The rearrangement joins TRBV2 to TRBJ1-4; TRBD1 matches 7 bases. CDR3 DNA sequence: TGTGCCAGCAGAGACGGACAGGTTGAGAAACTGTTTTTT. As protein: CASRDGQVEKLFF.